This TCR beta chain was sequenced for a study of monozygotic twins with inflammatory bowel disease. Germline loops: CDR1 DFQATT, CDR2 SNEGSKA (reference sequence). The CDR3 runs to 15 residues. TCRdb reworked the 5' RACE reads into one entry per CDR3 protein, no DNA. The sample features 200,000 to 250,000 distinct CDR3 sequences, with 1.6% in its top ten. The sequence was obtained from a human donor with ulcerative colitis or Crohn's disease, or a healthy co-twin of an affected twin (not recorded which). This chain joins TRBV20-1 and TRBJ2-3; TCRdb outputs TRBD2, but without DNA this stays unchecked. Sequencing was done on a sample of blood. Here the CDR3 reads CSARRPAQGSDTQYF.